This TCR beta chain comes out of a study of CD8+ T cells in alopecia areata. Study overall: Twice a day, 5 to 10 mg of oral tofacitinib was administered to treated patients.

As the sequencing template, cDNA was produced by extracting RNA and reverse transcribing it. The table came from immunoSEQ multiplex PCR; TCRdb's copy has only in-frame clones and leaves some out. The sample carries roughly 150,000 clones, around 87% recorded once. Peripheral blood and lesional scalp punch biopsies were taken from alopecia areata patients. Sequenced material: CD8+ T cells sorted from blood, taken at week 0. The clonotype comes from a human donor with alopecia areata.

The chain's CDR3 is CASSLVGTGGWDEQFF. The DNA for the CDR3 is TGTGCCAGCAGCTTAGTGGGGACAGGGGGTTGGGATGAGCAGTTCTTC. The rearrangement uses TRBV7-2 and TRBJ2-1; TRBD1 matches at 11 bases. The junction had 7 bases not matched to a gene; V was cut back by 1 base and J by 8 bases. The CDR3 has 16 amino acids. CDR1 is SGHTA and CDR2 is FQGNSA in the germline V gene.